The entry below gives a single T cell receptor beta chain sequence along with its context. Its recognized antigen is unknown. Per-base qualities were not stored, and no clone one base away is much larger. This specimen belongs to a study of OX40 agonist ivuxolimab in advanced cancers. About the investigation overall: Ivuxolimab was an agonistic, fully human IgG2 monoclonal antibody directed against OX40 (CD134), a costimulatory receptor. Peripheral TCRbeta sequencing was intended to test whether TCR sequence diversity was altered and clonal T-cell expansion was caused by ivuxolimab. The monotherapy dose-escalation portion (N ≈ 50 patients) of the phase I ivuxolimab trial is reported in the paper. Of the roughly 52 patients in dose escalation, about 20 had hepatocellular carcinoma, approximately 15 had melanoma, 9 had renal cell carcinoma and 9 had head and neck cancer. In the dose-escalation cohort, approximately 82% of patients were male, and the mean age was approximately 55 years, with a range of about 20 to 79. Patients were allowed to have had prior anti-PD-1, anti-PD-L1 or anti-CTLA-4 therapy, and 40% of the dose-escalation patients had previously received checkpoint inhibitors. Intravenous ivuxolimab was administered to patients every 2 weeks at six dose levels: 0.01, 0.1, 0.3, 1.5, 3 and 10 mg/kg. Three dose-escalation patients achieved partial responses, one with hepatocellular carcinoma and two with cutaneous melanoma.

Summary of the overall study and its limitations: In partial responders in the 0.1-3.0 mg/kg groups, normalized peripheral clonal expansion was found to be among the lowest, especially among CD8+ T cells. At doses from 0.1 to 3.0 mg/kg, clonal expansion was seen in both CD4+ and CD8+ blood T cells between baseline and week 6. The antigen specificity of the peripheral T cells that underwent clonal expansion was not determined. Low levels of normalized T-cell clonal expansion were also shown by some nonresponding patients. On average, CD8+ T cells showed more expanded clones than CD4+ T cells after ivuxolimab.

From cysteine to phenylalanine, the CDR3 is 17 amino acids long. Of all the DNA, just the CDR3 is kept, 51 bases in frame from base 1. Taken from the germline V gene, the CDR1 and CDR2 loops are LGHNA and YSLEER. V is pared back by 1 base and J by 7 bases, with 22 bases lying between the germline termini. Patients with autoimmune disease history or receiving systemic immunosuppression were excluded from the trial. Peripheral blood for TCR sequencing was drawn from every dose cohort at baseline, at cycle 4 day 1 and at cycle 7 day 1. The samples were drawn from a first-in-human, open-label, multicenter phase I dose-escalation trial of ivuxolimab. The trial enrolled adults with locally advanced or metastatic head and neck squamous cell, hepatocellular, melanoma or renal cell carcinoma. Before TCR sequencing, CD4+ T cells and CD8+ T cells were sorted from peripheral blood as separate populations. Genomic DNA was extracted from sorted cells for sequencing of the TCRbeta CDR3 region. The immunoSEQ Assay was used to sequence the TCRbeta CDR3 regions. In TCRdb, the immuneACCESS table is reduced to in-frame sequences with V and J assigned. These tables do not hold every clone; where another copy was compared, an unresolved V gene accounts for under half, and the others remain unexplained. Present in this sample are about 20,000 clones, 84% of which were seen just once. The ten largest clones take up 44% of the sample.

The input for sequencing was CD4+ or CD8+ T cells sorted from blood, taken in a trial of the OX40 agonist ivuxolimab. The sequence was collected from an adult with an advanced solid tumor such as melanoma, head and neck, liver or kidney cancer. The rearrangement combines TRBV4-3 with TRBJ1-1, with the D gene uncertain. The encoded CDR3 is CASSQVGRLGPDVEAFF. The nucleotide sequence reads TGCGCCAGCAGCCAAGTAGGGCGTCTGGGTCCTGACGTTGAAGCTTTCTTT.